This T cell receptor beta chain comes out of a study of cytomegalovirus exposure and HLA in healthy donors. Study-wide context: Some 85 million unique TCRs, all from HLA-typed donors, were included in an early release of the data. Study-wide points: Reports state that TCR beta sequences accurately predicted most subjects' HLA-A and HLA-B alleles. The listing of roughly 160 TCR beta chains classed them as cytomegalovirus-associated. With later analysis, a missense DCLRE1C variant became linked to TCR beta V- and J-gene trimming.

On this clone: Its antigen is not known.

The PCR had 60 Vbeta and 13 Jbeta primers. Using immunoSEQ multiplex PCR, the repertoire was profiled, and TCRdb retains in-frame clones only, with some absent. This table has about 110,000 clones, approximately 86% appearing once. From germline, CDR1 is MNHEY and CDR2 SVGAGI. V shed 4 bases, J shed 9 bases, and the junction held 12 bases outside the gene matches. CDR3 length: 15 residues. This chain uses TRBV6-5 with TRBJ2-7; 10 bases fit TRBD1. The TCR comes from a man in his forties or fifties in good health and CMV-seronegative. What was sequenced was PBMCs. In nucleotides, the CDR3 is TGTGCCAGCAGTTCCTCCGGGACAGGGGAAAGAGGGCAGTACTTC. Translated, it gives CASSSSGTGERGQYF.